These T cell receptor beta chains were read from a single sample in a study of pediatric ulcerative colitis. Here immunoSEQ multiplex PCR was the method, and the copy in TCRdb shows in-frame clones only, minus some. Counted here are approximately 5,200 clones, 89% occurring once; the ten biggest clones make up just over 2%. Input material: blood. The receptors were gathered from a boy younger than 18 with mild ulcerative colitis. Both conserved end residues are part of each CDR3. Each record gives: D gene, V gene, clone size, J gene, CDR3 protein, CDR3 DNA. D genes are given only for firm matches. A row's size may be missing; if present it is once, few, many or a size class.

d_call: TRBD1; v_call: TRBV28; clone_size: once; j_call: TRBJ1-4; cdr3_aa: CASSLWVTGGNEKLFF; cdr3_nt: TGTGCCAGCAGTTTATGGGTAACAGGGGGGAATGAAAAACTGTTTTTT
d_call: TRBD1; v_call: TRBV4-1; clone_size: -; j_call: TRBJ1-5; cdr3_aa: CASSQEGTGRGQPQHF; cdr3_nt: TGCGCCAGCAGCCAAGAGGGGACAGGGAGGGGTCAGCCCCAGCATTTT
d_call: -; v_call: TRBV2; clone_size: -; j_call: TRBJ1-5; cdr3_aa: CASSAAILDQPQHF; cdr3_nt: TGTGCCAGCAGTGCGGCAATCCTCGATCAGCCCCAGCATTTT
d_call: -; v_call: TRBV28; clone_size: -; j_call: TRBJ2-2; cdr3_aa: CASSPRQVLDTGELFF; cdr3_nt: TGTGCCAGCAGTCCCAGACAGGTTTTAGACACCGGGGAGCTGTTTTTT
d_call: -; v_call: TRBV5-8; clone_size: -; j_call: TRBJ2-1; cdr3_aa: CASSLSFANEQFF; cdr3_nt: TGTGCCAGCAGCTTGTCTTTCGCCAATGAGCAGTTCTTC
d_call: -; v_call: TRBV19; clone_size: once; j_call: TRBJ2-3; cdr3_aa: CASSINIGVETTDTQYF; cdr3_nt: TGTGCCAGTAGTATTAATATCGGGGTTGAAACTACAGATACGCAGTATTTT
d_call: -; v_call: TRBV4-1; clone_size: -; j_call: TRBJ2-7; cdr3_aa: CASSQVTSVDEQYF; cdr3_nt: TGCGCCAGCAGCCAAGTTACTTCAGTCGACGAGCAGTACTTC
d_call: -; v_call: TRBV19; clone_size: -; j_call: TRBJ2-1; cdr3_aa: CASSMTGGGSYEQFF; cdr3_nt: TGTGCCAGTAGTATGACCGGGGGAGGATCGTATGAGCAGTTCTTC
d_call: -; v_call: TRBV18; clone_size: -; j_call: TRBJ2-7; cdr3_aa: CASSPRASTSSYEQYF; cdr3_nt: TGTGCCAGCTCACCCCGGGCCAGCACGAGCTCCTACGAGCAGTACTTC
d_call: TRBD1; v_call: TRBV6-5; clone_size: -; j_call: TRBJ1-3; cdr3_aa: CASSWTGSDTIYF; cdr3_nt: TGTGCCAGCAGTTGGACAGGGTCTGACACCATATATTTT
d_call: -; v_call: TRBV6-4; clone_size: -; j_call: TRBJ2-3; cdr3_aa: CASSEQGGTDTQYF; cdr3_nt: TGTGCCAGCAGTGAACAGGGTGGCACAGATACGCAGTATTTT
d_call: TRBD2; v_call: TRBV29-1; clone_size: -; j_call: TRBJ2-7; cdr3_aa: CSAEGLEGGGSSYEQYF; cdr3_nt: TGCAGCGCAGAGGGCCTCGAGGGCGGGGGGAGCTCCTACGAGCAGTACTTC
d_call: TRBD1; v_call: TRBV25-1; clone_size: once; j_call: TRBJ1-4; cdr3_aa: CASSEGTVPILKLFF; cdr3_nt: TGTGCCAGCAGTGAGGGGACAGTGCCCATTTTAAAACTGTTTTTT
d_call: -; v_call: TRBV29-1; clone_size: -; j_call: TRBJ1-2; cdr3_aa: CSVSEGHWMAGYTF; cdr3_nt: TGCAGCGTCTCCGAGGGACACTGGATGGCTGGCTACACCTTC
d_call: -; v_call: TRBV29-1; clone_size: once; j_call: TRBJ2-5; cdr3_aa: CTGEGPPRTQYF; cdr3_nt: TGCACCGGTGAGGGACCCCCGAGGACCCAGTACTTC
d_call: -; v_call: TRBV19; clone_size: -; j_call: TRBJ1-2; cdr3_aa: CASRRGEDGYTF; cdr3_nt: TGTGCCAGTAGGCGGGGGGAAGATGGCTACACCTTC
d_call: TRBD1; v_call: TRBV30; clone_size: few; j_call: TRBJ1-4; cdr3_aa: CAWSPGDRDNEKLFF; cdr3_nt: TGTGCCTGGAGTCCTGGGGACAGGGATAATGAAAAACTGTTTTTT
d_call: -; v_call: TRBV5-4; clone_size: -; j_call: TRBJ2-2; cdr3_aa: CASSLDGTGELFF; cdr3_nt: TGTGCCAGCAGCTTGGACGGCACCGGGGAGCTGTTTTTT
d_call: -; v_call: TRBV27; clone_size: -; j_call: TRBJ1-2; cdr3_aa: CASSSQGQEGYTF; cdr3_nt: TGTGCCAGCAGTTCCCAGGGGCAGGAGGGCTACACCTTC
d_call: -; v_call: TRBV6-6; clone_size: -; j_call: TRBJ1-6; cdr3_aa: CASSYSSPGFAYF; cdr3_nt: TGTGCCAGCAGTTACTCGAGTCCGGGGTTCGCTTACTTT